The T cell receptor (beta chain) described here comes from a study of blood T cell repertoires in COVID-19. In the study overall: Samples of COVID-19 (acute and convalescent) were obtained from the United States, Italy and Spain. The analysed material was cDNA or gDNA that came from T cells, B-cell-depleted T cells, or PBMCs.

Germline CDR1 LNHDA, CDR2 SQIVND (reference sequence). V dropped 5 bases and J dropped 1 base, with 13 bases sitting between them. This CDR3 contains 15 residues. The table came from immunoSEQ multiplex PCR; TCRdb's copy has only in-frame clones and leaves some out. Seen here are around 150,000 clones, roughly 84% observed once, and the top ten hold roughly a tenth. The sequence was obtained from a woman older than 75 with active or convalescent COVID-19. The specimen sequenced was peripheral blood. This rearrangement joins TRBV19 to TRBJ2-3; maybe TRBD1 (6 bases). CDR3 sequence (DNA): TGTGCCAGTAGTGAAACAGGGTTAGGCACAGATACGCAGTATTTT. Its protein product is CASSETGLGTDTQYF.